One and the same sample provided the 19 T cell receptor beta chains below, sequenced in a study of blood T cell repertoires in COVID-19. Only in-frame clones appear in the TCRdb table, and some are missing; sequencing was by immunoSEQ multiplex PCR. The sample includes around 320,000 clones, nearly 90% seen only once; the top ten take approximately 4%. Input material: PBMCs or T cells enriched from blood (not recorded which). The receptors were gathered from a woman aged 18-29 years with acute COVID-19.

This clone was seen only a few times. The chain has TRBV27 and TRBJ2-3; 9 nucleotides align to TRBD2. This CDR3 contains 16 residues. Germline CDR1 is MNHEY and CDR2 is SMNVEV (reference sequence). With 7 bases clipped from V and 8 bases from J, the junction kept 16 bases outside the gene matches. The CDR3 protein is CASTLRVAGVKRTQYF. In nucleotides, the CDR3 is TGTGCCAGCACCCTGAGGGTAGCGGGAGTAAAGCGTACGCAGTATTTT.

The V gene is TRBV13, the J gene TRBJ2-1; TRBD2 matches at 7 bases. With V trimmed by 4 bases and J by 6 bases, 6 bases remained unmatched. Looked up from germline, CDR1 is PRHDT and CDR2 is FYEKMQ (reference sequence). The CDR3 has 14 amino acids. The CDR3, as DNA: TGTGCCAGCAGCTCCGGACTAGGACGCAATGAGCAGTTCTTC. Its translation: CASSSGLGRNEQFF.

This chain uses TRBV28 with TRBJ1-4, with D perhaps matching TRBD1 (5 bases). V was trimmed by 7 bases and J by 8 bases, leaving 17 bases between them. CDR1 and CDR2 (germline): MDHEN, SYDVKM. The CDR3 spans 14 residues. This CDR3 is CASTPGGYGEKLFF. CDR3 coding DNA: TGTGCCAGCACCCCGGGGGGGTATGGAGAAAAACTGTTTTTT. The full variable domain, completed using reference TRBV28 and TRBJ1-4, is DVKVTQSSRYLVKRTGEKVFLECVQDMDHENMFWYRQDPGLGLRLIYFSYDVKMKEKGDIPEGYSVSREKKERFSLILESASTNQTSMYLCASTPGGYGEKLFFGSGTQLSVL.

This chain links TRBV15 with TRBJ2-1; perhaps TRBD1 as D (5 bases). Trimming shortened V by 5 bases and J by 4 bases, and 6 bases separated the two germline ends. The CDR3 is 12 residues long. Germline CDR1 reads LNHNV; CDR2 reads YYDKDF (reference sequence). This chain's CDR3 is CATSGAYNEQFF. The CDR3, as DNA: TGTGCCACCAGCGGGGCTTACAATGAGCAGTTCTTC.

This rearrangement joins TRBV5-5 to TRBJ1-2; 7 bases map to TRBD1. V gave up 4 bases and J gave up 8 bases; unmatched junction bases: 17. Looked up from germline, CDR1 is SGHKS and CDR2 is YYEKEE (reference sequence). This CDR3 comprises 16 residues. The CDR3 DNA sequence: TGTGCCAGCAGCCTGACAGGGCATCAGGCGTCGAGCGGCTACACCTTC. Encoded protein: CASSLTGHQASSGYTF.

This chain uses TRBV9 with TRBJ2-1; 8 nucleotides align to TRBD2. J gave up 6 bases and V 2 bases, and 7 bases lay outside the gene matches. Looked up from germline, CDR1 is SGDLS and CDR2 is YYNGEE. The CDR3 consists of 15 residues. CDR3 region: CASSVLLAGINEQFF. The CDR3 nucleotides are TGTGCCAGCAGCGTTTTGCTAGCGGGTATCAATGAGCAGTTCTTC.

This chain joins TRBV14 and TRBJ2-1; tentative D call: TRBD1 (6 bases). Trimming pared 4 bases from V and 9 bases from J, leaving 13 bases between. The CDR3 is 13 amino acids. CDR1 SGHDN and CDR2 FVKESK come from the germline V gene. The CDR3 region is CASSLLGATEQFF. CDR3 in DNA: TGTGCCAGCAGCCTTCTGGGGGCCACTGAGCAGTTCTTC.

This chain uses TRBV24-1 with TRBJ2-1, with 8 bases that match TRBD1. The V gene's germline CDR1 is KGHDR and CDR2 SFDVKD. The CDR3 covers 14 residues. The J segment lost 5 bases and the V segment lost 4 bases, leaving 3 bases of the junction unmatched. CDR3 sequence: CATSEDRGHNEQFF. The CDR3 DNA is TGTGCCACCAGTGAAGACAGGGGACACAATGAGCAGTTCTTC.

This clone occurred once. The chain uses TRBV9 and TRBJ2-7, with 8 nucleotides matching TRBD2. This CDR3 is 15 amino acids long. The ends lost 3 bases at V and 2 bases at J; junction bases unmatched: 7. Looked up from germline, CDR1 is SGDLS and CDR2 is YYNGEE. For the CDR3, the DNA is TGTGCCAGCAGCGATAGCGGGGACGATGCCTACGAGCAGTACTTC. As protein: CASSDSGDDAYEQYF. The whole variable domain, filled in from reference TRBV9 and TRBJ2-7, reads DSGVTQTPKHLITATGQRVTLRCSPRSGDLSVYWYQQSLDQGLQFLIQYYNGEERAKGNILERFSAQQFPDLHSELNLSSLELGDSALYFCASSDSGDDAYEQYFGPGTRLTVT.

This clone was picked up one time. The chain employs TRBV9 and TRBJ2-2; D gene unclear. CDR3 length: 13 amino acids. CDR1 is SGDLS and CDR2 is YYNGEE in the germline V gene. The V and J ends lost 4 bases and 4 bases respectively, with 8 bases between them. The CDR3 nucleotides are TGTGCCAGCAGCCCAGGTGGCACCGGGGAGCTGTTTTTT. It encodes CASSPGGTGELFF.

This clone was picked up a small number of times. The chain employs TRBV6-4 and TRBJ1-6, with 11 bases fitting TRBD1. Germline V lookup: CDR1 MRHNA, CDR2 SNTAGT. There are 15 residues in the CDR3. The V and J ends lost 3 bases and 7 bases, in that order; junction bases with no gene match: 2. The CDR3 loop reads CASSEGTGGNSPLHF. Here the CDR3 DNA reads TGTGCCAGCAGTGAAGGGACAGGGGGAAATTCACCCCTCCACTTT.

This CDR3 is CASSPGQEPTNYGYTF. The CDR3 DNA follows: TGTGCCAGTAGCCCGGGACAGGAGCCAACCAACTATGGCTACACCTTC. The rearrangement uses TRBV19 and TRBJ1-2; 8 bases align to TRBD1. There are 16 residues in the CDR3. V was clipped by 6 bases and J by 2 bases; unmatched bases: 11. In germline, CDR1 is LNHDA, CDR2 SQIVND (reference sequence).

The rearrangement links TRBV7-3 to TRBJ1-1; no clear D. Trimming removed 8 bases from V and 5 bases from J, with 15 bases in between. Germline V gene lookup returns CDR1 SGHTA and CDR2 FQGTGA. This CDR3 spans 13 amino acids. The DNA for the CDR3 is TGTGCCAGCTCCACGCCGGGAGGGACTGAAGCTTTCTTT. Translating it yields CASSTPGGTEAFF.

The J gene is TRBJ1-6, the V gene TRBV27, with no clear D. Trimming took 1 base from V and 7 from J, leaving 11 bases between them. The CDR3 is made up of 15 amino acids. Germline CDR1 is MNHEY and CDR2 is SMNVEV (reference sequence). The CDR3 nucleotides read TGTGCCAGCAGTTTATATGCGGGAGGGAATTCACCCCTCCACTTT. It is translated as CASSLYAGGNSPLHF.

This chain links TRBV7-2 with TRBJ2-7, with 7 bases aligning to TRBD2. J was trimmed by 0 bases and V by 3 bases; bases with no gene match: 2. Germline assignment: CDR1 SGHTA and CDR2 FQGNSA. CDR3 length: 14 residues. The CDR3: CASSLQRDSYEQYF. In DNA form, the CDR3 reads TGTGCCAGCAGCTTGCAGCGGGACTCCTACGAGCAGTACTTC.

This clone was observed once. The chain recombines TRBV4-1 with TRBJ2-7, with D perhaps TRBD2 (5 bases). The CDR3 has 13 amino acids. Germline V gene sequence: CDR1 MGHRA, CDR2 YSYEKL. The V end lost 1 base, the J end lost 6 bases, and 10 bases lay between the germline ends. The CDR3 sequence is CASSQVPGSEQYF. CDR3 nucleotide sequence: TGCGCCAGCAGCCAAGTTCCGGGGAGCGAGCAGTACTTC.

V and J are TRBV2 and TRBJ1-2; possibly TRBD1 for D (5 bases). The CDR3 is 15 amino acids. Germline V CDR1 and CDR2: SNHLY, FYNNEI. The V gene lost 4 bases and the J gene lost 0 bases, with 12 bases spanning the gap. CDR3 sequence: CASSGTAGPNYGYTF. DNA of the CDR3: TGTGCCAGCAGTGGGACGGCAGGGCCTAACTATGGCTACACCTTC. The variable domain in full, completed from reference TRBV2 and TRBJ1-2, reads EPEVTQTPSHQVTQMGQEVILRCVPISNHLYFYWYRQILGQKVEFLVSFYNNEISEKSEIFDDQFSVERPDGSNFTLKIRSTKLEDSAMYFCASSGTAGPNYGYTFGSGTRLTVV.

The chain employs TRBV21-1 and TRBJ1-2; TRBD1 is taken as the D call from the table, unchecked against the DNA. TRBV21-1 is labeled a pseudogene. The CDR3 runs to 19 residues. CDR3 DNA sequence: TGTGCCAGCAGCAAATCAAGAGGAGCACCGACCGGGACATCCTATGGCTACACCTTC. This gives the protein CASSKSRGAPTGTSYGYTF.

The chain uses TRBV28 and TRBJ2-3; TRBD1 is a possible D gene (5 bases). CDR3 size: 17 residues. V dropped 4 bases and J dropped 1 base, with 18 bases sitting between them. Per the germline V gene, CDR1 is MDHEN and CDR2 is SYDVKM. Here the CDR3 reads CASSYLSPRVGTDTQYF. The CDR3 region has the DNA TGTGCCAGCAGTTACCTCTCTCCCAGGGTCGGCACAGATACGCAGTATTTT.